This T cell receptor (beta chain) is from a study of beta chain features in type 1 diabetes. Findings and limits, study-wide: For patients and controls alike, PCR might favor shorter templates to the same degree.

As every portion of the isolated RNA was reverse transcribed, the sequencing read expressed TCRB transcripts. Roughly 3.6 million reads, on average, came from each naive, central memory and regulatory T cell sample. Profiling relied on immunoSEQ multiplex PCR, and the TCRdb table lists in-frame clones only, not all of them. The data show around 300,000 clones, 8% to 13% seen once. V was pared by 6 bases and J by 3 bases, with 15 bases between. The CDR3 contains 14 residues. CDR1 is SGHTA and CDR2 is FQGTGA in the germline V gene. Comments on this clone: The antigen is undetermined.

Via the markers CD45RO/CCR7/CD25/CD127/CD95/CD27, stem cell-like memory, regulatory, central memory and naive CD4+ cells were sorted. The TCR comes from a woman in her 30s in good health. The chain joins TRBV7-3 to TRBJ2-7, with D perhaps TRBD1 (5 bases). The sample comprised naive CD4+ T cells from blood. This CDR3 reads CASSHGPGNYEQYF. The CDR3 DNA is TGTGCCAGCAGTCACGGGCCAGGGAACTACGAGCAGTACTTC.